The rows below give T cell receptor beta chains drawn from one sample of a study of blood T cell repertoires in COVID-19. Data came from immunoSEQ multiplex PCR; TCRdb stores just in-frame clones and leaves some out. The sample yields about 300,000 clones, 83% seen once. The sample taken for sequencing was peripheral blood. The receptor set was obtained from a woman between 45 and 60 years old with acute or convalescent COVID-19. CDR3s include the opening cysteine and the closing phenylalanine or tryptophan. The D gene is left open where the match is weak. A row's size may be missing; if present it is once, few, many or a size class.

D,V,size,J,CDR3,DNA
NA,TRBV13,once,TRBJ2-4,CASSLPGKNIQYF,TGTGCCAGCAGCTTACCCGGGAAAAACATTCAGTACTTC
TRBD1,TRBV9,few,TRBJ2-2,CASSASWDRAAGELFF,TGTGCCAGCAGCGCCTCATGGGACAGGGCTGCCGGGGAGCTGTTTTTT
NA,TRBV7-2,NA,TRBJ1-1,CASSLHSGTEAFF,TGTGCCAGCAGCTTACACAGTGGCACTGAAGCTTTCTTT
NA,TRBV2,NA,TRBJ1-2,CASSERRDYGYTF,TGTGCCAGCAGTGAACGCAGGGACTATGGCTACACCTTC
NA,TRBV9,NA,TRBJ1-2,CASSVDLGGYGYTF,TGTGCCAGCAGCGTAGACTTGGGGGGGTATGGCTACACCTTC
TRBD1,TRBV7-6,NA,TRBJ2-4,CASSFSDRGGNIQYF,TGTGCCAGCAGCTTTTCGGACAGGGGAGGGAACATTCAGTACTTC
TRBD2,TRBV5-1,NA,TRBJ2-3,CASSGGLAGGDTQYF,TGCGCCAGCAGCGGCGGTCTAGCGGGAGGTGATACGCAGTATTTT
TRBD1,TRBV24-1,once,TRBJ2-2,CATTTGTANTGELFF,TGTGCCACGACGACCGGGACAGCGAACACCGGGGAGCTGTTTTTT
TRBD1,TRBV6-5,NA,TRBJ1-5,CASSRQGYSNQPQHF,TGTGCCAGCAGTAGACAGGGATATAGCAATCAGCCCCAGCATTTT
TRBD1,TRBV20-1,NA,TRBJ1-1,CSASDRGRGTEAFF,TGCAGTGCTAGTGACAGGGGGCGAGGAACTGAAGCTTTCTTT
NA,TRBV4-1,NA,TRBJ1-1,CASSQGKQNTEAFF,TGCGCCAGCAGCCAAGGTAAACAGAACACTGAAGCTTTCTTT
NA,TRBV6-5,once,TRBJ1-2,CASSYGLLVGGYTF,TGTGCCAGCAGTTACGGGCTGTTGGTCGGCGGCTACACCTTC
NA,TRBV7-9,NA,TRBJ2-5,CASRRGQETQYF,TGTGCCAGCAGAAGGGGCCAAGAGACCCAGTACTTC
NA,TRBV6-5,NA,TRBJ1-3,CASTSAGTGNTIYF,TGTGCCAGCACCTCTGCGGGAACTGGAAACACCATATATTTT
TRBD1,TRBV6-6,NA,TRBJ2-2,CASTAGQGSAGELFF,TGTGCCAGCACTGCCGGACAGGGATCGGCCGGGGAGCTGTTTTTT
NA,TRBV30,NA,TRBJ2-7,CAWSRTSSSYEQYF,TGTGCCTGGAGTCGGACTTCTAGCTCCTACGAGCAGTACTTC
TRBD2,TRBV9,NA,TRBJ2-7,CASSALETSGGRYEQYF,TGTGCCAGCAGCGCGTTAGAGACTAGCGGGGGCCGGTACGAGCAGTACTTC
NA,TRBV6-4,NA,TRBJ2-7,CASPTPDRTWYEQYF,TGTGCCAGTCCAACCCCGGACAGAACCTGGTACGAGCAGTACTTC
TRBD1,TRBV7-2,NA,TRBJ2-3,CASSLGDRATDTQYF,TGTGCCAGCAGCTTAGGGGACAGGGCAACAGATACGCAGTATTTT
TRBD2,TRBV12-3/TRBV12-4,NA,TRBJ2-3,CASRLASGDTQYF,TGTGCCAGCAGGCTCGCTAGCGGAGATACGCAGTATTTT
TRBD2,TRBV18,NA,TRBJ2-7,CASSQGPAGGSYEQYF,TGTGCCAGCTCACAAGGTCCAGCGGGAGGGTCCTACGAGCAGTACTTC
NA,TRBV9,NA,TRBJ1-2,CASSSDVIGDYGYTF,TGTGCCAGCAGCTCCGACGTAATAGGGGACTATGGCTACACCTTC
TRBD2,TRBV29-1,NA,TRBJ2-5,CSVVSGGETQYF,TGCAGCGTTGTTAGCGGGGGAGAGACCCAGTACTTC
NA,TRBV7-2,few,TRBJ1-2,CASSLIERGYGYTF,TGTGCCAGCAGCCTTATAGAGCGGGGTTATGGCTACACCTTC
NA,TRBV7-2,NA,TRBJ1-1,CASSPQGGGSFTEAFF,TGTGCCAGCAGCCCACAGGGTGGGGGCTCTTTCACTGAAGCTTTCTTT
TRBD1,TRBV7-9,many,TRBJ1-2,CASSGWTGHSSGVYGYTF,TGTGCCAGCAGCGGCTGGACAGGGCACTCGTCTGGGGTCTATGGCTACACCTTC
TRBD2,TRBV4-3,NA,TRBJ2-5,CASSQETRGLGKETQYF,TGCGCCAGCAGCCAGGAAACGCGGGGACTAGGAAAAGAGACCCAGTACTTC
NA,TRBV19,NA,TRBJ1-2,CASSILAANYGYTF,NA
NA,TRBV14,NA,TRBJ1-1,CASSPFKNTEAFF,TGTGCCAGCAGCCCATTCAAAAACACTGAAGCTTTCTTT